This TCR beta chain came from a study of T cells in localized non-small cell lung cancer. Study-wide points: Uninvolved neighboring lung showed the greatest T cell clonality, exceeding tumor. Adjacent lung exhibited a median of 57 among the 100 most abundant tumor clones.

The germline V gene encodes CDR1 SQVTM and CDR2 ANQGSEA. The CDR3 spans 14 residues. Trimming removed 4 bases at V and 8 bases at J, with 17 bases between. Generated by immunoSEQ multiplex PCR, the TCRdb table keeps only in-frame clones and is missing some. The table includes 30,000 to 45,000 clones, about 83% detected once. Concerning this clone itself: No antigen is known for it.

This receptor was identified in a woman aged 40 to 75 with stage I lung adenocarcinoma. Sample: peripheral blood, taken before any cancer treatment. The gene calls are TRBV29-1 and TRBJ2-2, with a weak D call TRBD1 (5 bases). The chain's CDR3 is CSVAVRQRPGELFF. In nucleotides, the CDR3 is TGCAGCGTTGCAGTCAGACAGAGACCGGGGGAGCTGTTTTTT.